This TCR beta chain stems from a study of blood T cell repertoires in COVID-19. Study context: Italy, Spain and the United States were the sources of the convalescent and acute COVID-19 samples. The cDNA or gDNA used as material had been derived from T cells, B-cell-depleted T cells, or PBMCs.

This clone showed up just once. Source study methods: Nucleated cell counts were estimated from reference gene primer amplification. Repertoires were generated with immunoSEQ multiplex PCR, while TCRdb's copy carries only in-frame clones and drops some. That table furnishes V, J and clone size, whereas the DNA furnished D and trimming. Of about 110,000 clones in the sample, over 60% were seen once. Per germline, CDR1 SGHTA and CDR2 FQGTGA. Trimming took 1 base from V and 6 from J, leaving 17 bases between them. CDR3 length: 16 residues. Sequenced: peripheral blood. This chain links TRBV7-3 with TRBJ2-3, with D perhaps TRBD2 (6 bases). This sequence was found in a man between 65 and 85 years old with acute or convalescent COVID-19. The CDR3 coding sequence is TGTGCCAGCAGCTTAAAGGCGGGACGGCTTGCCGATACGCAGTATTTT. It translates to CASSLKAGRLADTQYF.